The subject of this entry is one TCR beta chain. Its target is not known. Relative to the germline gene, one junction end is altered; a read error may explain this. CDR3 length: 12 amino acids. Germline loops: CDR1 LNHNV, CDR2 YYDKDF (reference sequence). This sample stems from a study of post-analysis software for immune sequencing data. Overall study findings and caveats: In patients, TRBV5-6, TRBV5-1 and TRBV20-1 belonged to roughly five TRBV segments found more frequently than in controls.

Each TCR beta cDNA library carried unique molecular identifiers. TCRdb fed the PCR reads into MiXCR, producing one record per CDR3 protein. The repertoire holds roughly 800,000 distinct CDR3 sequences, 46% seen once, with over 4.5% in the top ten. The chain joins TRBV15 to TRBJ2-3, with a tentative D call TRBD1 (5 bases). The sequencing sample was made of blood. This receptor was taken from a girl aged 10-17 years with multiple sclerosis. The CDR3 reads CATSRETGTQYF. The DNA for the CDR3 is TGTGCCACCAGCAGAGAAACAGGTACGCAGTATTTT. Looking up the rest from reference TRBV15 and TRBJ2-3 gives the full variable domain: DAMVIQNPRYQVTQFGKPVTLSCSQTLNHNVMYWYQQKSSQAPKLLFHYYDKDFNNEADTPDNFQSRRPNTSFCFLDIRSPGLGDTAMYLCATSRETGTQYFGPGTRLTVL.